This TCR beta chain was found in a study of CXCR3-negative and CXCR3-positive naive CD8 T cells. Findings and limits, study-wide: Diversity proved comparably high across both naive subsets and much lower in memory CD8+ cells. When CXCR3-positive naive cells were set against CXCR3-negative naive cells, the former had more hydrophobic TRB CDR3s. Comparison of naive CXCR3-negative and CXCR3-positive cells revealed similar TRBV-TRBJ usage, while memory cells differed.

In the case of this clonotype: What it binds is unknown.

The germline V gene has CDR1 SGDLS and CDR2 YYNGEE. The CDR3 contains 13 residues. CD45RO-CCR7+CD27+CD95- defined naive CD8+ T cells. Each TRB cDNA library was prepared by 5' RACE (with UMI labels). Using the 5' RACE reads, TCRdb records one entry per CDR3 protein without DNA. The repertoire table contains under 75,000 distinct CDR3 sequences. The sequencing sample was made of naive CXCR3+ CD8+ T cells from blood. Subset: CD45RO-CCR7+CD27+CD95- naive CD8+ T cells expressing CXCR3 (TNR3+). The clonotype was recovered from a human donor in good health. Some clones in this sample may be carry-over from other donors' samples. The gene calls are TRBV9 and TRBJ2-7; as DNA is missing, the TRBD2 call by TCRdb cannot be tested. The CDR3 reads CASSVGASYEQYF.